What follows are 22 T cell receptor beta chains derived from one specimen sequenced in a study of identical twins. TCRdb reprocessed the 5' RACE reads with MiXCR, giving one entry per CDR3 protein. This sample carries roughly 1.6 million distinct CDR3 sequences, about 30% of them seen once, and the ten largest clones take less than 0.35%. Input material: cord blood. These receptors came from a newborn girl in good health.

There are a few counts of this clonotype. The chain recombines TRBV11-1 with TRBJ2-3, with TRBD2 identical over 7 bases. CDR3 length: 16 residues. Germline CDR1 reads SGHAT; CDR2 reads FQDESV (reference sequence). J gave up 4 bases and V 1 base, and 8 bases lay outside the gene matches. The CDR3: CASSLDAGVGADTQYF. CDR3 in DNA: TGTGCCAGCAGCTTAGATGCGGGGGTAGGGGCAGATACGCAGTATTTT.

This clonotype was picked up a small number of times. V usage is TRBV28 and J usage is TRBJ2-1; TRBD2 agrees at 12 bases. Germline V gives CDR1 MDHEN, CDR2 SYDVKM. The length of the CDR3 is 18 residues. J lost 1 base, V lost 5 bases, and 9 bases had no gene match. The DNA of the CDR3 is TGTGCCAGCAGTATCCTGACTAGCGGGAGTCGATCCTACAATGAGCAGTTCTTC. Its protein is CASSILTSGSRSYNEQFF.

This chain uses TRBV5-1 with TRBJ1-1; 8 nucleotides match TRBD1. From germline, CDR1 is SGHRS and CDR2 YFSETQ. The CDR3 spans 14 residues. The J segment lost 3 bases and the V segment lost 4 bases, leaving 5 bases of the junction unmatched. The CDR3 spells CASSVGQDDTEAFF. The CDR3 DNA reads as TGCGCCAGCAGCGTGGGACAGGACGACACTGAAGCTTTCTTT.

This clonotype has at least ten counts. The rearrangement joins TRBV12-3 or TRBV12-4 to TRBJ2-3; D is undetermined. Trimming cost V 5 bases and J 4 bases, with 4 bases left between them. The CDR3 length is 11 residues. The CDR3: CASSRADTQYF. CDR3 DNA sequence: TGTGCCAGCAGTCGGGCAGATACGCAGTATTTT.

Details on this clonotype: Its ends do not fully match the called genes, so a read error is possible. This chain uses TRBV3-1 with TRBJ2-5; 7 nucleotides agree with TRBD1. Near its end, the DNA agrees better with TRBJ2-7, so the J call may be wrong. The germline gives CDR1 LGHDT, CDR2 YNNKEL (reference sequence). The CDR3 has 12 residues. CDR3 loop: CTSNGQAYEQYF. The CDR3 nucleotides are TGTACCAGTAACGGACAGGCCTACGAGCAGTACTTC.

The chain employs TRBV27 and TRBJ2-1; TRBD2 matches 7 bases. The ends lost 7 bases at V and 3 bases at J; junction bases unmatched: 12. Germline V CDR1 and CDR2: MNHEY, SMNVEV (reference sequence). CDR3 length: 16 amino acids. The CDR3 reads CASTSSGLAVYNEQFF. CDR3 nucleotide sequence: TGTGCCAGCACTTCTTCAGGGCTAGCGGTCTACAATGAGCAGTTCTTC.

V is TRBV6-4 and J is TRBJ2-3; D may match TRBD1 or TRBD2 (7 bases each). Germline V gene lookup returns CDR1 MRHNA and CDR2 SNTAGT. The germline V and J ends were trimmed by 4 bases and 5 bases, with 19 bases remaining between them. The CDR3 consists of 16 residues. The CDR3 region has the DNA TGTGCCAGCAGTGCCGAGTGGCAGGGGGGGAGAGATACGCAGTATTTT. This translates into CASSAEWQGGRDTQYF.

The rearrangement joins TRBV20-1 to TRBJ1-1; TRBD1 is a possible D gene (5 bases). Germline lookup yields CDR1 DFQATT and CDR2 SNEGSKA (reference sequence). The V end was cut by 0 bases, the J end by 1 base, with 9 bases between. The CDR3 consists of 14 residues. The CDR3 sequence is CSARDSQGNTEAFF. CDR3 sequence (DNA): TGCAGTGCTAGAGATAGTCAGGGGAACACTGAAGCTTTCTTT.

In this sample, this clonotype turned up a few times. This chain joins TRBV29-1 and TRBJ1-2, with TRBD1 matching over 7 bases. V shed 3 bases and J 8 bases; nucleotides not matched to a gene: 12. Germline V gene data show CDR1 as SQVTM and CDR2 as ANQGSEA. The CDR3 has 14 residues. CDR3 region: CSVEARQGGGGYTF. The CDR3 DNA reads TGCAGCGTTGAGGCGAGACAGGGAGGGGGAGGCTACACCTTC.

Only a few counts were recorded for this clonotype. The chain recombines TRBV5-1 with TRBJ2-3; D is uncertain. The CDR3 extends over 18 amino acids. CDR1 and CDR2 from the germline V gene are SGHRS and YFSETQ. V lost 4 bases and J lost 3, with 24 bases in between. This CDR3 reads CASSLGLGSSLRTDTQYF. DNA for the CDR3: TGCGCCAGCAGCCTGGGATTGGGATCATCCCTGAGGACAGATACGCAGTATTTT.

The chain joins TRBV24-1 to TRBJ1-4; D is perhaps TRBD1 (5 bases). Germline CDR1 reads KGHDR; CDR2 reads SFDVKD. CDR3 length equals 13 residues. V lost 5 bases and J lost 6, with 9 bases in between. This chain's CDR3 is CATSGRGDEKLFF. The CDR3, as DNA: TGTGCCACCAGTGGAAGAGGGGATGAAAAACTGTTTTTT.

This clonotype was recorded a few times. The chain links TRBV7-8 to TRBJ2-3, with D uncertain. Deletions cut 1 base from V and 2 bases from J, with 16 bases between. CDR3 length equals 17 residues. CDR1 is SGHVS and CDR2 is FQNEAQ in the germline V gene. CDR3 amino acids: CASSLGYPHRDTDTQYF. CDR3 DNA sequence: TGTGCCAGCAGCTTAGGGTACCCACACCGAGACACAGATACGCAGTATTTT.

This sequence joins TRBV7-8 and TRBJ2-7; the match to TRBD2 covers 15 bases. The CDR3 spans 16 residues. Trimming removed 7 bases from V and 7 bases from J; junction bases left unmatched: 11. Germline CDR1 SGHVS, CDR2 FQNEAQ. CDR3 sequence (DNA): TGTGCCAGCAACAAGGGACTAGCGGGAGGTTACAATGAGCAGTACTTC. Its protein product is CASNKGLAGGYNEQYF.

This clonotype was found a few times. The rearrangement links TRBV3-1 to TRBJ2-5; 9 nucleotides agree with TRBD1. The CDR3 extends over 14 amino acids. J was trimmed by 11 bases and V by 4 bases; bases with no gene match: 11. Germline V lookup: CDR1 LGHDT, CDR2 YNNKEL (reference sequence). The CDR3 here is CASSLRDRVWQQYF. CDR3 nucleotide sequence: TGTGCCAGCAGCCTGCGGGACAGGGTTTGGCAGCAGTACTTC.

There are a few counts of this clonotype. The chain uses TRBV28 and TRBJ2-7; D is possibly TRBD2 (5 bases). Trimming took off 3 bases at V and 2 bases at J, with 17 bases between the two ends. From germline, CDR1 is MDHEN and CDR2 SYDVKM. This CDR3 has 16 residues. CDR3 region: CASSLSSERVPYEQYF. The DNA for the CDR3 is TGTGCCAGCAGTTTGAGTTCAGAGAGGGTACCCTACGAGCAGTACTTC.

The count of this clonotype is one. The rearrangement uses TRBV4-2 and TRBJ2-4; 11 bases match TRBD2. With the DNA end fitting TRBJ2-7 better, the J assignment may be wrong. This CDR3 contains 16 residues. Germline V lookup: CDR1 LGHNA, CDR2 YNFKEQ. The CDR3 bases are TGTGCCAGCAGCCAAGAGGTAGCGGGGGGGCCCCCCGAGCAGTACTTC. This gives the protein CASSQEVAGGPPEQYF.

This chain joins TRBV9 and TRBJ1-1; D may be TRBD1 (5 bases). This CDR3 comprises 17 residues. V lost 0 bases to trimming and J lost 0 bases, with 15 bases between them. CDR1 is SGDLS, CDR2 YYNGEE, per germline. CDR3 nucleotides: TGTGCCAGCAGCGTAGGAGAGGGGTTCGAGCTGAACACTGAAGCTTTCTTT. Protein sequence: CASSVGEGFELNTEAFF.

The chain has TRBV11-2 and TRBJ2-1, with 10 bases matching TRBD2. The CDR3 is 17 residues long. Trimming at V came to 5 bases and at J to 0 bases, leaving 7 bases not matched to a gene. Germline CDR1 reads SGHAT; CDR2 reads FQNNGV. CDR3 region: CASSPGSSGGSYNEQFF. The CDR3 DNA is TGTGCCAGCAGCCCCGGCTCTAGCGGGGGCTCCTACAATGAGCAGTTCTTC.

In its sample, this clonotype was seen many times. V usage is TRBV2 and J usage is TRBJ1-2; weak D call: TRBD1 (6 bases). This CDR3 contains 13 residues. The germline V gene has CDR1 SNHLY and CDR2 FYNNEI. V was pared by 7 bases and J by 2 bases, with 11 bases between. The CDR3 sequence is CASIGDKNYGYTF. Here the CDR3 DNA reads TGTGCCAGCATCGGGGACAAGAACTATGGCTACACCTTC.

The chain couples TRBV28 to TRBJ1-3; D is ambiguous. V was clipped by 6 bases and J by 0 bases, with 12 bases between them. Per the germline V gene, CDR1 is MDHEN and CDR2 is SYDVKM. The length of the CDR3 is 15 residues. For the CDR3, the DNA is TGTGCCAGCAGCCCATCTAGTAGCTCTGGAAACACCATATATTTT. This encodes CASSPSSSSGNTIYF.

This clonotype was picked up a small number of times. V gene TRBV9 combines with J gene TRBJ1-4; D ambiguous. V gave up 4 bases and J gave up 0 bases, with 10 bases separating them. Germline CDR1 SGDLS, CDR2 YYNGEE. The CDR3 is 15 amino acids. Here the CDR3 reads CASSPNAATNEKLFF. For the CDR3, the DNA is TGTGCCAGCAGCCCCAACGCAGCAACTAATGAAAAACTGTTTTTT.

The chain links TRBV3-1 to TRBJ2-7; perhaps TRBD2 as D (6 bases). Germline loops: CDR1 LGHDT, CDR2 YNNKEL (reference sequence). The CDR3 is 11 residues long. V was pared by 0 bases and J by 11 bases, with 8 bases between. This CDR3 is CASSQDRTKYF. The CDR3 bases are TGTGCCAGCAGCCAAGATAGGACTAAGTACTTC.